The 13 T cell receptor beta chains below were found in one sample sequenced in a study of blood T cells in healthy people across ages (dated by TCRdb to the mid-2010s). The library was obtained by 5' RACE. A second 7 to 11 cycle PCR used a sample-barcoded 5' primer and a J-beta primer mix. TCRdb cleaned the public reads at Q25 with fastp, built clones with MiXCR and kept in-frame beta chains. Each CDR3 protein gets just one entry, which takes the most common genes and DNA from the rows behind it. This sample holds 1.8 million or so distinct CDR3 sequences; more than 35% were observed only once. The ten largest clones add up to 20% to 25% of the sample. Sequencing was performed on blood. The receptor source for this set is a human donor in good health.

The CDR3 loop is CSVEVYEQFF. The DNA of the CDR3 is TGCAGCGTTGAAGTGTATGAGCAGTTCTTC. This chain connects TRBV29-1 to TRBJ2-1; no clear D gene. There are 10 residues in the CDR3. Germline CDR1 SQVTM, CDR2 ANQGSEA. V was cut by 1 base and J by 8 bases, with 3 bases left in between.

CDR3 sequence reads: CASSPFPGLYEQYF. In nucleotides, the CDR3 is TGTGCCAGCAGTCCATTCCCGGGCCTCTACGAGCAGTACTTC. The genes are TRBV28 and TRBJ2-7; D gene uncertain. CDR3 size: 14 residues. Germline CDR1 and CDR2: MDHEN and SYDVKM. Trimming stripped 5 bases from V and 3 bases from J, with 14 bases between.

In its sample, this clonotype was seen a few times. The chain joins TRBV7-2 to TRBJ2-3, with 10 positions matching TRBD2. Trimming cost V 3 bases and J 6 bases; bases outside gene matches: 15. This CDR3 has 18 residues. The germline V gene has CDR1 SGHTA and CDR2 FQGNSA. CDR3 loop: CASSLGRLAGPPTDTQYF. In DNA, the CDR3 is TGTGCCAGCAGCTTGGGGAGACTAGCGGGTCCACCCACGGATACGCAGTATTTT.

The chain couples TRBV4-3 to TRBJ1-2; 11 bases are shared with TRBD1. The CDR3 is 15 residues long. Trimming took 5 bases from V and 2 from J; bases not matched to a gene: 4. Germline CDR1 LGHNA, CDR2 YSLEER. CDR3 DNA sequence: TGCGCCAGCAGCACCCGGGACAGGGGGAACTATGGCTACACCTTC. This codes for CASSTRDRGNYGYTF.

The rearrangement links TRBV4-3 to TRBJ2-3; no reliable D call. V gave up 1 base and J gave up 1 base, with 21 bases separating them. Germline CDR1 is LGHNA and CDR2 is YSLEER. The CDR3 is 19 residues long. DNA for the CDR3: TGCGCCAGCAGCCAAGGAGATTTCCCGCACACAGTCGGCACAGATACGCAGTATTTT. This translates into CASSQGDFPHTVGTDTQYF.

This chain uses TRBV7-9 with TRBJ1-3, with D perhaps TRBD1 (5 bases). The germline V and J ends were trimmed by 4 bases and 2 bases, with 9 bases remaining between them. The CDR3 is 14 residues long. Germline loops: CDR1 SEHNR, CDR2 FQNEAQ (reference sequence). The CDR3 DNA follows: TGTGCCAGCAGCTACGGGACCCCTGGAAACACCATATATTTT. It is translated as CASSYGTPGNTIYF.

The CDR3 coding sequence is TGTGCCAGCAGTCCGTCCTCTGGCGCCGGGGAGCTGTTTTTT. This gives the protein CASSPSSGAGELFF. V usage is TRBV12-3 or TRBV12-4 and J usage is TRBJ2-2; D uncertain. CDR3 length equals 14 residues. The V gene lost 5 bases and the J gene lost 6 bases, with 13 bases spanning the gap.

This clonotype was counted between two and nine times. The rearrangement joins TRBV28 to TRBJ1-1, with no clear D. Germline CDR1 reads MDHEN; CDR2 reads SYDVKM. The CDR3 contains 16 residues. Trimming cost V 3 bases and J 0 bases, with 14 bases left between them. The CDR3 DNA sequence: TGTGCCAGCAGTTTCCGCCTGAACGACATGAACACTGAAGCTTTCTTT. It yields the protein CASSFRLNDMNTEAFF.

The chain carries TRBV20-1 and TRBJ1-2; 8 bases are shared with TRBD1. The germline V gene encodes CDR1 DFQATT and CDR2 SNEGSKA (reference sequence). This CDR3 is built from 19 residues. Trimming took 5 bases from V and 5 from J; bases not matched to a gene: 25. In DNA form, the CDR3 reads TGCAGTGCTCACTCAGTAATTCGACAGGGGCTAGGCCTCTTTTATGGCTACACCTTC. Translated, it gives CSAHSVIRQGLGLFYGYTF.

This clonotype showed up just a few times. V gene TRBV7-2 combines with J gene TRBJ2-3, with D possibly being TRBD1 (5 bases). The CDR3 contains 18 residues. V lost 4 bases, J lost 2 bases, and 22 bases lay in between. CDR1 and CDR2 from the germline V gene are SGHTA and FQGNSA. Written as DNA, the CDR3 is TGTGCCAGCAGCTCGCCTAGTTTGACAGTCGCCAACACAGATACGCAGTATTTT. Amino acid sequence: CASSSPSLTVANTDTQYF.

V gene TRBV4-1 combines with J gene TRBJ2-7, with D perhaps matching TRBD2 (5 bases). V was trimmed by 2 bases and J by 0 bases, leaving 20 bases between them. This CDR3 has 18 amino acids. Germline V CDR1 and CDR2: MGHRA, YSYEKL. DNA of the CDR3: TGCGCCAGCAGCCAAAACTTAGTTGGAGGCTTCAGCTCCTACGAGCAGTACTTC. It is translated as CASSQNLVGGFSSYEQYF.

This clonotype was picked up many times. The V and J genes are TRBV5-1 and TRBJ2-3; 7 bases are a match to TRBD2. Germline V gene lookup returns CDR1 SGHRS and CDR2 YFSETQ. The CDR3 consists of 14 residues. The ends lost 3 bases at V and 2 bases at J; junction bases unmatched: 3. The CDR3 DNA sequence: TGCGCCAGCAGCTCGACTAGCCCCACAGATACGCAGTATTTT. Residues: CASSSTSPTDTQYF.

This clonotype turned up a few times. CDR3 region: CASSFDGAGYTF. The CDR3 DNA follows: TGTGCCAGCAGTTTTGATGGGGCCGGCTACACCTTC. V usage is TRBV28 and J usage is TRBJ1-2; TRBD1 is a possible D gene (5 bases). From germline, CDR1 is MDHEN and CDR2 SYDVKM. The CDR3 loop spans 12 amino acids. V shed 3 bases and J shed 8 bases, with 10 bases lying between them.